Following are 29 T cell receptor beta chains from one sample sequenced in a study of cytomegalovirus exposure and HLA in healthy donors (dated by TCRdb to about 2017). Preparation of the library involved the immunoSEQ multiplex PCR assay. The multiplex PCR relied on a mix of 60 forward primers for TCR Vbeta segments and 13 reverse primers for TCR Jbeta segments. The table comes from immuneACCESS by way of TCRdb, which keeps in-frame sequences with V and J called. Part of the clones is missing from these tables; in studies checked, under half for an unresolved V gene and the rest for unknown reasons. The sample's table covers about 53,000 clones. Around 2.1% of the sample is in the top ten clones. The sequencing input was PBMCs. These TCRs come from a woman under 30 in good health and CMV-seronegative.

This rearrangement joins TRBV27 to TRBJ2-1; 8 nucleotides match TRBD2. CDR3 length: 16 residues. Trimming took 1 base from V and 7 from J; bases not matched to a gene: 9. The germline gives CDR1 MNHEY, CDR2 SMNVEV (reference sequence). CDR3 residues: CASSLYSGGWWNEQFF. The CDR3 DNA reads TGTGCCAGCAGTTTATACAGCGGGGGATGGTGGAATGAGCAGTTCTTC.

The chain joins TRBV9 to TRBJ2-2; possibly TRBD2 for D (6 bases). The CDR3 loop spans 14 amino acids. In germline, CDR1 is SGDLS, CDR2 YYNGEE. Trimming pared 3 bases from V and 3 bases from J, leaving 9 bases between. CDR3 loop: CASSAGGHTGELFF. In DNA, the CDR3 is TGTGCCAGCAGCGCCGGGGGTCACACCGGGGAGCTGTTTTTT.

The chain joins TRBV9 to TRBJ1-2; D unclear. Trimming removed 3 bases from V and 4 bases from J, with 13 bases in between. In germline, CDR1 is SGDLS, CDR2 YYNGEE. The CDR3 length is 14 residues. In DNA, the CDR3 is TGTGCCAGCAGCGCGCCGCAGGTGCCCTATGGCTACACCTTC. It translates to CASSAPQVPYGYTF.

The chain joins TRBV2 to TRBJ2-7; perhaps TRBD1 as D (7 bases). Germline CDR1 and CDR2: SNHLY and FYNNEI. V lost 8 bases and J 11 bases, leaving 22 bases between the germline ends. The CDR3 runs 13 residues. The CDR3 sequence: CASAGQTPTGEYF. As DNA, the CDR3 is TGTGCCAGCGCGGGACAGACTCCTACGGGAGAGTACTTC.

This chain links TRBV6-6 with TRBJ1-1; 7 bases match TRBD1. CDR1 is MNHNY, CDR2 SVGAGI, per germline (reference sequence). CDR3 length: 16 residues. The junction had 10 bases not matched to a gene; V was cut back by 6 bases and J by 0 bases. This chain's CDR3 is CASSHTRTGLNTEAFF. In DNA, the CDR3 is TGTGCCAGCAGCCATACCAGGACAGGTTTGAACACTGAAGCTTTCTTT.

The V gene is TRBV29-1, the J gene TRBJ2-1; 7 nucleotides align to TRBD2. The V gene's germline CDR1 is SQVTM and CDR2 ANQGSEA. J was trimmed by 4 bases and V by 4 bases; bases with no gene match: 4. This CDR3 spans 13 amino acids. Here the CDR3 reads CSVASGVYNEQFF. The CDR3, as DNA: TGCAGCGTTGCAAGCGGGGTGTACAATGAGCAGTTCTTC.

The rearrangement joins TRBV5-1 to TRBJ2-7, with TRBD2 as a possible D gene (7 bases). The germline V gene has CDR1 SGHRS and CDR2 YFSETQ. V lost 4 bases and J 0 bases, leaving 14 bases between the germline ends. The CDR3 has 15 residues. CDR3 in amino acids: CASSPRGGTSYEQYF. The CDR3 coding sequence is TGCGCCAGCAGCCCGAGGGGGGGGACCTCCTACGAGCAGTACTTC.

The V gene is TRBV6-1, the J gene TRBJ2-3, with TRBD1 matching over 7 bases. CDR1 MNHNS and CDR2 SASEGT come from the germline V gene. This CDR3 contains 15 residues. The junction had 6 bases not matched to a gene; V was cut back by 4 bases and J by 2 bases. The chain's CDR3 is CASSALGGYTDTQYF. The CDR3 DNA sequence: TGTGCCAGCAGTGCCCTAGGGGGCTACACAGATACGCAGTATTTT.

This chain links TRBV13 with TRBJ1-1, with 10 bases lining up with TRBD1. Trimming cost V 5 bases and J 7 bases; bases outside gene matches: 13. The CDR3 consists of 16 residues. Germline lookup yields CDR1 PRHDT and CDR2 FYEKMQ (reference sequence). CDR3 in amino acids: CASSDRDRGLKGEAFF. The CDR3 DNA sequence: TGTGCCAGCAGCGACCGGGACAGGGGTTTGAAAGGTGAAGCTTTCTTT.

The gene calls are TRBV6-1 and TRBJ2-1; 7 positions agree with TRBD2. The CDR3 covers 15 residues. Losses at the gene ends were 6 bases for V and 4 bases for J; bases not matched to a gene: 9. Germline values: CDR1 MNHNS, CDR2 SASEGT. CDR3 loop: CASRGGDFLYNEQFF. The CDR3 DNA sequence: TGTGCCAGCAGGGGGGGGGACTTTCTTTACAATGAGCAGTTCTTC.

The chain combines TRBV29-1 with TRBJ2-3; D is unresolved. Trimming left V 1 base short and J 2 bases short, with 7 bases between. Per germline, CDR1 SQVTM and CDR2 ANQGSEA. CDR3 length: 13 amino acids. CDR3 in DNA: TGCAGCGTTGAAGCTGACACCACAGATACGCAGTATTTT. Its protein is CSVEADTTDTQYF.

The rearrangement uses TRBV4-1 and TRBJ2-7; D not certain. Germline V gene sequence: CDR1 MGHRA, CDR2 YSYEKL. This CDR3 spans 13 amino acids. V lost 1 base and J lost 2, with 6 bases in between. The CDR3 nucleotides read TGCGCCAGCAGCCAAGGCCAGGCCTACGAGCAGTACTTC. This gives the protein CASSQGQAYEQYF.

V usage is TRBV4-2 and J usage is TRBJ2-1; maybe TRBD1 (6 bases). The CDR3 is 17 amino acids. V was pared by 4 bases and J by 6 bases, with 22 bases between. Per germline, CDR1 LGHNA and CDR2 YNFKEQ. CDR3 sequence (DNA): TGTGCCAGCAGCCGGCACAAGGGGGACAAGGGAAGCAATGAGCAGTTCTTC. This gives the protein CASSRHKGDKGSNEQFF.

The chain recombines TRBV30 with TRBJ1-1; perhaps TRBD1 as D (5 bases). Trimming shortened V by 2 bases and J by 5 bases, and 12 bases separated the two germline ends. Germline V gene data show CDR1 as GTSNPN and CDR2 as SVGIG (reference sequence). The CDR3 is made up of 13 amino acids. Here the CDR3 DNA reads TGTGCCTGGAGTATTCGGGGGGGAACTGAAGCTTTCTTT. Translation: CAWSIRGGTEAFF.

The chain is built from TRBV5-4 and TRBJ2-2; D may be TRBD1 (5 bases). Germline CDR1 SGHNT, CDR2 YYREEE (reference sequence). CDR3 length: 14 residues. V lost 1 base and J 8 bases, leaving 12 bases between the germline ends. CDR3 bases: TGTGCCAGCAGCTTGCGAAGGGGTTTAGGGGAGCTGTTTTTT. The encoded protein is CASSLRRGLGELFF. Variable domain in full (rest from reference TRBV5-4 and TRBJ2-2): ETGVTQSPTHLIKTRGQQVTLRCSSQSGHNTVSWYQQALGQGPQFIFQYYREEENGRGNFPPRFSGLQFPNYSSELNVNALELDDSALYLCASSLRRGLGELFFGEGSRLTVL.

This chain joins TRBV6-6 and TRBJ1-3, with TRBD1 as a possible D gene (6 bases). CDR1 MNHNY and CDR2 SVGAGI come from the germline V gene (reference sequence). Trimming left V 1 base short and J 0 bases short, with 10 bases between. The CDR3 loop spans 16 amino acids. CDR3 amino acids: CASSYYKGGSGNTIYF. Written as DNA, the CDR3 is TGTGCCAGCAGTTACTACAAAGGGGGCTCTGGAAACACCATATATTTT.

This sequence joins TRBV6-5 and TRBJ2-7; 10 bases are shared with TRBD1. Germline values: CDR1 MNHEY, CDR2 SVGAGI. The CDR3 runs 15 residues. Trimming cost V 4 bases and J 2 bases; bases outside gene matches: 5. The chain's CDR3 is CASSSQTGGPYEQYF. CDR3 DNA: TGTGCCAGCAGTTCTCAGACAGGGGGCCCCTACGAGCAGTACTTC.

The V call is TRBV28, the J call TRBJ1-4; perhaps TRBD1 as D (5 bases). This CDR3 has 14 amino acids. With 2 bases removed from V and 8 bases from J, the gap between germline ends came to 12 bases. The germline V gene has CDR1 MDHEN and CDR2 SYDVKM. In DNA, the CDR3 is TGTGCCAGCAGTTTAGCGGCGGAGGGGGAAAAACTGTTTTTT. Translating gives CASSLAAEGEKLFF.

The CDR3 DNA sequence: TGCGCCAGCAGCCTCCTTGGACAGGGGGGCTTCTCTGGAAACACCATATATTTT. The encoded protein is CASSLLGQGGFSGNTIYF. The rearrangement links TRBV4-1 to TRBJ1-3; 10 positions agree with TRBD1. The ends lost 4 bases at V and 0 bases at J; junction bases unmatched: 9. Germline V gene lookup returns CDR1 MGHRA and CDR2 YSYEKL. The CDR3 loop spans 18 amino acids.

V usage is TRBV7-3 and J usage is TRBJ2-1; a weak D match, TRBD2 (6 bases). The CDR3 has 15 residues. The V end lost 5 bases, the J end lost 9 bases, and 20 bases lay between the germline ends. Germline-derived CDR1 and CDR2 are SGHTA and FQGTGA. The CDR3 bases are TGTGCCAGCAGCGAGGGACTTGCGGTTAGAGGTGAGCAGTTCTTC. Amino acid sequence: CASSEGLAVRGEQFF.

The rearrangement uses TRBV2 and TRBJ2-4; maybe TRBD1 (6 bases). CDR3 length: 12 amino acids. Germline V lookup: CDR1 SNHLY, CDR2 FYNNEI. The V and J ends lost 6 bases and 6 bases respectively, with 9 bases between them. The CDR3, as DNA: TGTGCCAGCAGGGAACAGGGAAACATTCAGTACTTC. It is translated as CASREQGNIQYF.

The chain combines TRBV5-1 with TRBJ2-3; possible D gene TRBD1, 6 bases. The germline V gene has CDR1 SGHRS and CDR2 YFSETQ. The CDR3 spans 14 residues. V dropped 4 bases and J dropped 0 bases, with 9 bases sitting between them. CDR3 DNA: TGCGCCAGCAGCCCAGGGGCTAGCACAGATACGCAGTATTTT. It specifies CASSPGASTDTQYF.

The chain has TRBV6-1 and TRBJ2-7; D is unresolved. The ends were cut back, 6 bases at V and 6 bases at J, with 15 bases in the middle. Germline V gene data show CDR1 as MNHNS and CDR2 as SASEGT. This CDR3 comprises 13 residues. The CDR3 reads CASRLSVTLEQYF. The CDR3 bases are TGTGCCAGCAGACTATCGGTTACCCTCGAGCAGTACTTC.

The chain has TRBV29-1 and TRBJ2-3, with TRBD1 identical over 10 bases. J gave up 3 bases and V 3 bases, and 9 bases lay outside the gene matches. Germline V gene sequence: CDR1 SQVTM, CDR2 ANQGSEA. The CDR3 consists of 16 residues. CDR3 in DNA: TGCAGCGTTGATCGCGTTGGGACAGGGGATACAGATACGCAGTATTTT. Translated: CSVDRVGTGDTDTQYF.

This chain connects TRBV5-1 to TRBJ2-7, with 10 bases aligning to TRBD2. Germline CDR1 is SGHRS and CDR2 is YFSETQ. The CDR3 spans 15 residues. V shed 3 bases and J 1 base; nucleotides not matched to a gene: 4. The CDR3 sequence is CASSSGLANSYEQYF. In DNA form, the CDR3 reads TGCGCCAGCAGCTCGGGACTAGCGAATTCCTACGAGCAGTACTTC.

As regards this clone: Germline is not matched at one junction end, which may reflect a read error. The chain couples TRBV4-1 to TRBJ2-5; 10 nucleotides agree with TRBD2. This CDR3 contains 15 residues. Germline-derived CDR1 and CDR2 are MGHRA and YSYEKL. CDR3 sequence reads: CASSLEREGRENQYF. CDR3 nucleotide sequence: TGCGCCAGCAGCCTCGAGCGGGAGGGGAGAGAGAACCAGTACTTC.

The chain employs TRBV29-1 and TRBJ1-2; possible D gene TRBD1, 5 bases. V lost 7 bases, J lost 4 bases, and 10 bases lay in between. This CDR3 region has 11 residues. Germline CDR1 and CDR2: SQVTM and ANQGSEA. The CDR3 DNA follows: TGCAGCGGTGGACATTCCTATGGCTACACCTTC. Its translation: CSGGHSYGYTF.

The J gene is TRBJ2-2, the V gene TRBV30, with 8 bases fitting TRBD2. The germline V gene has CDR1 GTSNPN and CDR2 SVGIG (reference sequence). J was trimmed by 4 bases and V by 0 bases; bases with no gene match: 13. This CDR3 is 18 amino acids long. As DNA, the CDR3 is TGTGCCTGGAGTGTAGTTTTGGTGCGGGAGGACCTCACCGGGGAGCTGTTTTTT. Protein sequence: CAWSVVLVREDLTGELFF.

The chain employs TRBV5-8 and TRBJ2-7; 9 bases are shared with TRBD1. This CDR3 has 16 residues. Per the germline V gene, CDR1 is SGHTS and CDR2 is YDEGEE. V lost 4 bases and J lost 0; bases outside the gene matches: 8. Here the CDR3 reads CASSRGTGLSSYEQYF. The CDR3, as DNA: TGTGCCAGCAGCCGCGGGACAGGGTTGAGCTCCTACGAGCAGTACTTC.